This T cell receptor (beta chain) was retrieved from a study of T-cell reconstitution after alpha-beta-depleted transplantation in children. CDR1 and CDR2 (germline): SGDLS, YYNGEE. The CDR3 has 16 amino acids. The V end lost 4 bases, the J end lost 3 bases, and 18 bases lay between the germline ends. Unique molecular identifiers tagged the TCRbeta library. TCRdb re-derived calls from the PCR reads in MiXCR, one entry per CDR3 protein. In the table there are 150,000 to 200,000 distinct CDR3 sequences, approximately 6.8% of which are singletons. The rearrangement uses TRBV9 and TRBJ2-3; maybe TRBD2 (6 bases). Sequences were derived from PBMCs from the stem cell graft donor, sampled from the stem cell graft. This receptor was taken from a human donor who donated a stem cell graft to a child with Wiskott-Aldrich syndrome. Here the CDR3 reads CASSLGAEGVTDTQYF. The CDR3 coding sequence is TGTGCCAGCAGCCTAGGGGCGGAGGGTGTGACAGATACGCAGTATTTT.